This TCR beta chain was sequenced in a study of blood T cell repertoires in COVID-19. Overall study context: The analysed material was cDNA or gDNA that came from T cells, B-cell-depleted T cells, or PBMCs.

CDR3 size: 16 residues. Trimming took 4 bases from V and 0 from J, leaving 17 bases between them. CDR1 SGHDT and CDR2 YYEEEE come from the germline V gene. Original processing methods: Reference gene primers were amplified, and this amplification served to estimate nucleated cell counts. Generated by immunoSEQ multiplex PCR, the TCRdb table keeps only in-frame clones and is missing some. V and J calls and clone size are given by that table; D and trimming were obtained from the DNA. The table records some 250,000 clones, roughly four fifths of them present only once. This clone was counted only a few times.

The TCR originated in a woman older than 75 with acute or convalescent COVID-19. The V call is TRBV5-6, the J call TRBJ2-7; D perhaps matches TRBD1 (6 bases). The specimen was peripheral blood. The CDR3 protein is CASSRRRDILSYEQYF. The CDR3 DNA is TGTGCCAGCAGCCGCCGCCGGGACATCCTCTCCTACGAGCAGTACTTC.